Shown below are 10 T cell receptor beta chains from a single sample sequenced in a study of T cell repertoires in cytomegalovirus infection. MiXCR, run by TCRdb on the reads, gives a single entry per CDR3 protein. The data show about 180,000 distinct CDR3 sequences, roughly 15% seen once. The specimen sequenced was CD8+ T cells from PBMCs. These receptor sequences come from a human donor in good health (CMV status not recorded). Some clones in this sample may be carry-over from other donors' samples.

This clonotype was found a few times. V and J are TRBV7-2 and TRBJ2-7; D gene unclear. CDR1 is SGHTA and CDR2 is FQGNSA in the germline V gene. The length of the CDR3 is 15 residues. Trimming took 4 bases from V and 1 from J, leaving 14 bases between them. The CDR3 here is CASSSTLSTSYEQYF. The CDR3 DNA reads TGTGCCAGCAGCTCGACCCTCAGTACATCCTACGAGCAGTACTTC.

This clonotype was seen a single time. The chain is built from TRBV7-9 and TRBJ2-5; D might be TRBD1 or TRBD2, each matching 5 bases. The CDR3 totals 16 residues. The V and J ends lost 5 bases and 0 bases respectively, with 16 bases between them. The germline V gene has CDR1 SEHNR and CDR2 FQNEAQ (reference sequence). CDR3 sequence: CASSTTGTEYQETQYF. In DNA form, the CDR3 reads TGTGCCAGCAGCACCACCGGGACGGAGTACCAAGAGACCCAGTACTTC.

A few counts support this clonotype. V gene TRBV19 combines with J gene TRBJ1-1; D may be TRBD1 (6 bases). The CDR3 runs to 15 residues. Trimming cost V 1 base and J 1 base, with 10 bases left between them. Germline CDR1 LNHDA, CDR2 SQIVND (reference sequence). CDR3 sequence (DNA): TGTGCCAGTAGTATAGGACGGACAGAGAACACTGAAGCTTTCTTT. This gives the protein CASSIGRTENTEAFF.

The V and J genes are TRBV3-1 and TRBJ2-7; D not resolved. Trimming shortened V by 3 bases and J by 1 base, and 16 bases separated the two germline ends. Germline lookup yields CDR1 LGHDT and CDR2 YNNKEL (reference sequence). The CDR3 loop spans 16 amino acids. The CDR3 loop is CASSHLEPAPSYEQYF. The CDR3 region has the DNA TGTGCCAGCAGCCACCTCGAACCGGCTCCTTCCTACGAGCAGTACTTC.

The CDR3 DNA follows: TGTGCCAGCAGCTTGGTCGCTGGAGGGGGCTCCTATAATTCACCCCTCCACTTT. It encodes CASSLVAGGGSYNSPLHF. The chain uses TRBV5-6 and TRBJ1-6, with D perhaps matching TRBD1 (6 bases). V was trimmed by 0 bases and J by 0 bases, leaving 13 bases between them. This CDR3 contains 18 residues. Germline CDR1 and CDR2: SGHDT and YYEEEE.

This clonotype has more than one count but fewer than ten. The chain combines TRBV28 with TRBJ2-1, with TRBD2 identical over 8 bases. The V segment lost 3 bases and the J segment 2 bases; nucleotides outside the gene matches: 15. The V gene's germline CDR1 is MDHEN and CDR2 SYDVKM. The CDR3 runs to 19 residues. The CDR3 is CASSFLFERRSGAYNEQFF. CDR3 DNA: TGTGCCAGCAGTTTCCTTTTTGAACGTCGTAGCGGGGCCTACAATGAGCAGTTCTTC. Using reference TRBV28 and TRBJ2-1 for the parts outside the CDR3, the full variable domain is DVKVTQSSRYLVKRTGEKVFLECVQDMDHENMFWYRQDPGLGLRLIYFSYDVKMKEKGDIPEGYSVSREKKERFSLILESASTNQTSMYLCASSFLFERRSGAYNEQFFGPGTRLTVL.

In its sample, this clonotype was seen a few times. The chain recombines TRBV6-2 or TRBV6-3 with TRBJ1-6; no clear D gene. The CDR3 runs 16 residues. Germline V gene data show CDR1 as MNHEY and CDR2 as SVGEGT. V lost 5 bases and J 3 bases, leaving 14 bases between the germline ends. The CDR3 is CASSPSGRDYNSPLHF. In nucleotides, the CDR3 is TGTGCCAGCAGTCCCTCGGGCAGAGACTATAATTCACCCCTCCACTTT.

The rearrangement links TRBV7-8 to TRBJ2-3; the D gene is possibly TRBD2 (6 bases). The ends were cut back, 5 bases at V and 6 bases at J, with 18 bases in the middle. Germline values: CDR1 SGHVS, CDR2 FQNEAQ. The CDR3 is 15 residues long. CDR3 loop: CASSGLTGAGDTQYF. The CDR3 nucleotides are TGTGCCAGCAGCGGTTTGACCGGGGCGGGGGATACGCAGTATTTT.

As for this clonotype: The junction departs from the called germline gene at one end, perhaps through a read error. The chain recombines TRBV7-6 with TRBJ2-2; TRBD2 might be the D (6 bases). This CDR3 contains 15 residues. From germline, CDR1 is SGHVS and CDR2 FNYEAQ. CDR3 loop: CASSPTPGDTGELFF. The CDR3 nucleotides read TGTGCTAGCAGCCCGACCCCGGGGGACACCGGGGAGCTGTTTTTT. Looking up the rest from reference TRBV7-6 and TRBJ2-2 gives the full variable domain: GAGVSQSPRYKVTKRGQDVALRCDPISGHVSLYWYRQALGQGPEFLTYFNYEAQQDKSGLPNDRFSAERPEGSISTLTIQRTEQRDSAMYRCASSPTPGDTGELFFGEGSRLTVL.

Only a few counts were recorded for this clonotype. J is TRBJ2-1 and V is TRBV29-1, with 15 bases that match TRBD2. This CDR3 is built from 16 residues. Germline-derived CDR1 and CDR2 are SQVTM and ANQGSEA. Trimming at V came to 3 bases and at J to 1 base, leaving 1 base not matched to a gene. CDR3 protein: CSVEGTSGGSYNEQFF. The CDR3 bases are TGCAGCGTTGAGGGGACTAGCGGGGGGTCCTACAATGAGCAGTTCTTC.